This paragraph covers one T cell receptor (beta chain) sequence. Its antigen is as yet unknown. A J-beta primer mix and a sample-barcoded 5' primer were used in a second PCR of roughly 7 to 12 cycles. Unique molecular identifiers of 12 random nucleotides labeled each cDNA. One entry per CDR3 protein results from TCRdb running MiXCR on the 5' RACE reads. The repertoire has about 970,000 distinct CDR3 sequences, approximately 50% of them found once; the top ten carry roughly a fifth. These data originate in a study of blood T cells in healthy people across ages. There are 18 residues in the CDR3. CDR1 is DFQATT, CDR2 SNEGSKA, per germline (reference sequence). After removal of 2 bases from V and 2 bases from J, the junction contained 15 bases not matched to a gene. Findings of the study overall: Unknown CMV status may confound age-related changes in expanded clones. Greater diversity and more naive CD4+ cells were seen in long-lived donors than in aged donors.

V is TRBV20-1 and J is TRBJ2-7, with 10 bases aligning to TRBD2. Material: blood. The TCR was taken from a woman aged 60-70 years in good health. The CDR3 loop reads CSARIPGLASTETYEQYF. CDR3 nucleotides: TGCAGTGCTAGAATTCCGGGACTAGCGAGCACAGAGACCTACGAGCAGTACTTC.